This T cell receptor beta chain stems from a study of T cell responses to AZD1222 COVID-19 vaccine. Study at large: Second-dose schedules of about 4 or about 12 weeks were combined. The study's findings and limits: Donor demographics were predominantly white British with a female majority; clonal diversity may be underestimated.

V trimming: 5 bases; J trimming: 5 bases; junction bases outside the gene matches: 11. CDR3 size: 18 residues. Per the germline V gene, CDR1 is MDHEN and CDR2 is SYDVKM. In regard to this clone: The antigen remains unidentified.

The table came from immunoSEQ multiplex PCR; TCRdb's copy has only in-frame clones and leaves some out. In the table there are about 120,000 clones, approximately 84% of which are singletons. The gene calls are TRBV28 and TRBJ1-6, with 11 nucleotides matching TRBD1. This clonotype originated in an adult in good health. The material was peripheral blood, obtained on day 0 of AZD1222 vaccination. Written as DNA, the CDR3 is TGTGCCAGCAGTCGATGGACAGGGGGCAAGATGGATAATTCACCCCTCCACTTT. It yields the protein CASSRWTGGKMDNSPLHF.